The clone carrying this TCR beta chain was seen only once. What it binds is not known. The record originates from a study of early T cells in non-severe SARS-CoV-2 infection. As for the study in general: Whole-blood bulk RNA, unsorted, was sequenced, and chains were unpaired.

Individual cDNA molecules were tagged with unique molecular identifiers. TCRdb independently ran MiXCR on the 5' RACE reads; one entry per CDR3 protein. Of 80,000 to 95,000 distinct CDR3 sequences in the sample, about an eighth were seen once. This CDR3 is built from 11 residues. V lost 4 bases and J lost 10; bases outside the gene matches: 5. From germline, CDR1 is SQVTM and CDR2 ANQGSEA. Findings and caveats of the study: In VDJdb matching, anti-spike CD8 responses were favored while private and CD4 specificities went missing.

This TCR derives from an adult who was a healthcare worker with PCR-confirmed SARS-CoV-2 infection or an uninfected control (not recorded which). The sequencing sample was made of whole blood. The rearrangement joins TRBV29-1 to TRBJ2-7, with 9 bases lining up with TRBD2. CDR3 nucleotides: TGCAGCGTTGGGCTAGCGGGGCTACAGTACTTC. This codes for CSVGLAGLQYF.